This T cell receptor (beta chain) was identified in a study of cytomegalovirus exposure and HLA in healthy donors listed by TCRdb under 2017. For context, the study as a whole: A later analysis indicated that the roughly 120 validation repertoires were generated on the platform also employed for the roughly 730 repertoires of the first cohort. The study was designed to test whether signatures of past pathogen exposure could be identified by cataloging public T cell receptors. In addition to the first cohort of approximately 650 subjects, a separate validation cohort of 120 different subjects was used. To predict cytomegalovirus infection status, the study brought together high-throughput TCR immunosequencing, statistical association of individual TCRs with disease status, and machine learning.

V and J are truncated by 5 bases and 0 bases respectively, leaving an intervening sequence of 16 bases. The CDR3, from cysteine to phenylalanine, totals 15 residues. Just the 45-base CDR3 DNA is kept, in frame starting at base 1. The germline V gene gives CDR1 as SQVTM and CDR2 as ANQGSEA. The donors belonged to the validation cohort of about 110 subjects, which was separate from the approximately 700-subject first cohort. Remarks on this clone: There is no known antigen for this receptor. One base away there is no much larger clone; base qualities are not given.

Receptor libraries were prepared by the immunoSEQ multiplex PCR assay. The original methods were these. A statistical classification framework was built for diagnosing cytomegalovirus status from the catalog of TCR beta chain sequences. Drawn from immuneACCESS, this table holds only the in-frame rearrangements with V and J called that TCRdb kept. Clones are partly lost; checked studies trace under half to an unresolved V gene and leave the rest unexplained. For V, J and clone size, that table is used; D and trimming come from the DNA. This sample is represented by roughly 350,000 clones; just over 85% of them were singletons. Around 0.8% of the sample rests with the top ten. Overall results and qualifications from the work: Most TCR sequences were seen in very few donors, while some public TCRs were found in many individuals. The validation cohort had no HLA typing available for a later analysis, so co-occurrence within that cohort was assessed over all 130 or so repertoires. The study listed 164 TCR beta chains as associated with cytomegalovirus. A few of the identified cytomegalovirus-associated TCR beta chains were confirmed in vitro to be specific for cytomegalovirus antigens. The classifier was reported to diagnose cytomegalovirus status with high specificity and sensitivity in both the original and validation cohorts. The authors suggested that the approach could potentially be extended to other disease states and immunological phenotypes. Subsequent analysis determined that TCRs grouped into clusters in the first cohort also showed a tendency toward co-occurrence across the 120 or so validation repertoires, and 94% of cluster scores exceeded 0.

Rearrangement joined TRBV29-1 to TRBJ2-5, with TRBD2 perhaps the D gene, on 6 matching bases. The TCR was taken from a woman younger than 35 in good health and CMV-seronegative. The sequencing sample was made of PBMCs. The DNA sequence follows: TGCAGCGTTACGGCACCTGGAGGGAACCAAGAGACCCAGTACTTC. Translation gives CSVTAPGGNQETQYF.